This T cell receptor (beta chain) was observed in a study of technical replicates of blood from several donors. TCRdb's copy holds only in-frame clones and misses some; the assay was immunoSEQ multiplex PCR. Here the sample spans some 64,000 clones, roughly 97% being singletons. The CDR3 loop spans 16 amino acids. Trimming stripped 1 base from V and 0 bases from J, with 12 bases between. In germline, CDR1 is MNHNY, CDR2 SVGAGI (reference sequence). The gene calls are TRBV6-6 and TRBJ1-1, with D maybe TRBD1 (6 bases). The origin of this receptor is a human donor in good health. Sequencing used T cells isolated from PBMCs. For the CDR3, the DNA is TGTGCCAGCAGTTACTTCGGGGGGGCCATGAACACTGAAGCTTTCTTT. Translation gives CASSYFGGAMNTEAFF.